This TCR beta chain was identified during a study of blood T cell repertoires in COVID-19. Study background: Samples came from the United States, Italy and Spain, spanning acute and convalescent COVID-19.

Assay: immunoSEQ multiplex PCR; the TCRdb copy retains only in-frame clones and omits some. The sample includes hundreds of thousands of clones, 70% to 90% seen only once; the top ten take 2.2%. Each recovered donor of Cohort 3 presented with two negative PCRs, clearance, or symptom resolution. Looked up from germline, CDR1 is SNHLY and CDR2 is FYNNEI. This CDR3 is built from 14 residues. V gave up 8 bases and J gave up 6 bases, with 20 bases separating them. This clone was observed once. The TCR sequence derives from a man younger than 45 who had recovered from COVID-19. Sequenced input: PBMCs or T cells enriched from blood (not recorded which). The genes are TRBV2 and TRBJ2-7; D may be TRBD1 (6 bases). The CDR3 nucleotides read TGTGCCAGCTTAATCCCACAGGGAGCGGCCGAGCAGTACTTC. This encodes CASLIPQGAAEQYF.